What follows is one TCR beta chain and its context. Its antigen has not been determined. No clone much larger than this one lies a single base away; base qualities are absent. This entry is derived from a study of blood T cell repertoires in COVID-19 (dated by TCRdb to 2020 to 2021). Context from the whole study: Collaborator samples came from the United States, Italy and Spain and covered acute and convalescent phases of COVID-19. The prospective study material was composed of cDNA or gDNA derived from T cells, B-cell-depleted T cells, or PBMCs. Subjects who had been exposed to COVID-19, were actively infected with it, or had recovered from it provided the deeply sampled blood TCRbeta repertoires that made up the dataset. The repertoires were released in a freely available public database meant as a resource for research on the immune response to SARS-CoV-2. The samples were drawn from two sources: the first 160 participants of the ongoing ImmuneRACE study, and 1,254 subjects contributed by 6 global collaborators. Sample metadata almost always included a de-identified subject ID, COVID-19 status, age in years and sex. Where available, HLA class I and class II types were obtained from metadata supplied by the sample provider rather than from assay-based typing.

The trim is 5 bases for V and 10 bases for J, with a gap of 10 bases between the germline ends. The CDR3 runs 11 amino acids, cysteine and phenylalanine included. The read is trimmed to its CDR3 DNA, 33 bases read in frame from base 1. From a lookup of the germline V gene, CDR1 and CDR2 are SGHRS and YFSETQ. Participants in the prospective study were aged roughly 18 to 89 years, lived in over 20 United States geographic areas, and enrolled through a virtual design. Cohort assignment in the prospective study relied on participant-reported clinical history from a screening survey and a study questionnaire. For ImmuneRACE Cohort 3, a participant was defined as recovered based on two consecutive negative NP/OP PCR tests, clearance by a healthcare professional, or resolution of symptoms. Each participant in the prospective study had whole blood, serum and a nasopharyngeal or oropharyngeal swab collected by mobile phlebotomists. Over an approximately 2-month period, participants in the prospective study had the option of providing additional blood draws and questionnaires. Before DNA extraction, prospective study blood samples were shipped either frozen or at room temperature.

TCRbeta CDR3 regions were amplified from genomic DNA using the immunoSEQ Assay, a bias-controlled multiplex PCR. Per the source publication's procedure: The number of nucleated cells in each sample was estimated by amplification of reference gene primers within the assay. Sequence reads were collapsed and filtered to measure the absolute abundance of every unique TCRbeta CDR3 rearrangement. For each sample, productive Simpson clonality was calculated as the square root of Simpson's diversity index over productive rearrangements. TCRdb carries this immuneACCESS record with in-frame sequences only. Its versions omit some clonotypes, under half of them owing to an unresolved V gene in the studies checked, with the rest unexplained. That table supplies the V and J calls and clone size; D and trimming were determined from the DNA. The sample table lists 250,000 to 300,000 clones, nearly 90% of them with a count of one. The ten largest make up approximately 2% of the sample.

What the study reported, not specific to this receptor: The amount of clinical and demographic metadata varied by source and participant and was provided uncurated.

Material for sequencing was PBMCs or T cells enriched from blood (not recorded which). This sequence originates from an older woman who had recovered from COVID-19. The V and J genes are TRBV5-1 and TRBJ2-1, with TRBD2 as a weak D call on 7 bases. The nucleotide sequence reads as follows: TGCGCCAGCAGAAGGGGGGGCGAGCAGTTCTTC. It encodes CASRRGGEQFF.